This TCR beta chain derives from a study of TIL therapy for anti-PD-1-resistant metastatic lung cancer. Across the whole study: Median patient age was 54, ranging roughly 38-75 years. Tumors carried a median roughly 1.6 non-synonymous mutations per megabase. Most patients had lung adenocarcinoma. Study conclusions and caveats: Infused TIL clonotypes partially replaced the baseline blood repertoire, then decayed over months.

CDR1 and CDR2 (germline): SGHRS, YFSETQ. The V and J ends lost 4 bases and 4 bases, in that order; junction bases with no gene match: 8. The CDR3 consists of 15 residues. The libraries were made with immunoSEQ v3. The protocol was immunoSEQ multiplex PCR, while the TCRdb copy is restricted to in-frame clones and leaves out a portion. The profile shows about 60,000 clones, approximately 69% of them singletons. The sample's time point: pre-treatment sample, taken before nivolumab and TIL therapy. To note about this clone: Its specificity is unknown.

The sequence was obtained from a person between 25 and 79 years old with non-small cell lung cancer. The material was blood, obtained at baseline. The chain combines TRBV5-1 with TRBJ2-1, with TRBD1 matching 7 bases. CDR3 in DNA: TGCGCCAGCAGCCAACAGGGGCCCGAATACAATGAGCAGTTCTTC. This gives the protein CASSQQGPEYNEQFF.